This is a list of T cell receptor beta chains from one sample in a study of blood T cell repertoires in COVID-19. TCRdb keeps only in-frame clones here, not all; method: immunoSEQ multiplex PCR. Among 160,000 or so clones, around 84% were seen once, and the ten largest hold 4.5% to 7.5%. Source material: PBMCs or T cells enriched from blood (not recorded which). These receptors all stem from a man between 40 and 49 years old who had recovered from COVID-19. The CDR3 runs from the conserved cysteine through the conserved F or W. The D gene is left open where the match is weak. Size values are once, few and many counts, or a class for expanded clones, and some rows have none.

V gene	J gene	clone size	D gene	CDR3 protein	CDR3 DNA
TRBV19	TRBJ2-3	NA	NA	CASSRGLALGTDTQYF	TGTGCCAGTAGCCGCGGACTGGCGCTGGGCACAGATACGCAGTATTTT
TRBV11-3	TRBJ1-1	NA	NA	CASSLDLRQLIEAFF	TGTGCCAGCAGCTTAGATCTCAGGCAGCTCATTGAAGCTTTCTTT
TRBV2	TRBJ2-3	NA	TRBD2	CASSESLAGKDTQYF	TGTGCCAGCAGTGAAAGTCTAGCGGGGAAAGATACGCAGTATTTT
TRBV7-2	TRBJ2-2	NA	TRBD1	CASSPGQRNTGELFF	TGTGCCAGCAGCCCGGGACAGCGGAACACCGGGGAGCTGTTTTTT
TRBV19	TRBJ1-5	NA	TRBD1	CASTLQTGGNQPQHF	TGTGCCAGTACCCTACAGACAGGGGGCAATCAGCCCCAGCATTTT
TRBV7-2	TRBJ1-1	NA	NA	CASSLGQGRTEAFF	TGTGCCAGCAGCTTAGGGCAGGGGCGAACTGAAGCTTTCTTT
TRBV5-4	TRBJ2-1	few	NA	CASSPSTRSDEQFF	TGTGCCAGCAGCCCCTCGACTAGGAGCGATGAGCAGTTCTTC
TRBV18	TRBJ1-1	few	NA	CASSPGGLGTEAFF	TGTGCCAGCTCACCCGGGGGGCTGGGCACTGAAGCTTTCTTT
TRBV19	TRBJ1-2	NA	TRBD1	CASSITGATDYGYTF	TGTGCCAGTAGTATTACAGGGGCGACGGACTATGGCTACACCTTC
TRBV5-1	TRBJ1-5	NA	NA	CASSRDGGNQPQHF	TGCGCCAGCAGCCGAGACGGGGGCAATCAGCCCCAGCATTTT
TRBV2	TRBJ1-6	NA	NA	CASSEGSYNSPLHF	TGTGCCAGCAGTGAAGGCAGCTATAATTCACCCCTCCACTTT
TRBV7-9	TRBJ2-5	many	TRBD1	CASSFGGTGKETQYF	TGTGCCAGCAGCTTCGGGGGGACAGGGAAAGAGACCCAGTACTTC
TRBV9	TRBJ2-2	NA	NA	CASSVVTPRDTGELFF	TGTGCCAGCAGCGTAGTCACACCTCGTGACACCGGGGAGCTGTTTTTT
TRBV27	TRBJ2-5	NA	NA	CASSFLAEETQYF	TGTGCCAGCAGTTTTCTGGCTGAAGAGACCCAGTACTTC
TRBV2	TRBJ1-1	NA	TRBD1	CALRQGGTEAFF	TGTGCCTTACGACAGGGCGGAACTGAAGCTTTCTTT
TRBV29-1	TRBJ1-1	NA	NA	CSGGQMNTEAFF	TGCAGCGGGGGGCAGATGAACACTGAAGCTTTCTTT
TRBV1	TRBJ2-5	NA	NA	CTSSQVGLAGGLVPQYF	TGCACCAGCAGCCAAGTCGGGCTAGCGGGGGGCTTAGTGCCCCAGTACTTC
TRBV5-4	TRBJ1-6	NA	NA	CASSSTGWGGSPLHF	TGTGCCAGCAGCTCTACAGGATGGGGAGGGTCACCCCTCCACTTT
TRBV27	TRBJ2-7	once	TRBD1	CASSFNRGAYEQYF	TGTGCCAGCAGTTTCAACAGGGGAGCCTACGAGCAGTACTTC
TRBV12-3/TRBV12-4	TRBJ1-2	few	TRBD1	CASVRTGYYGYTF	TGTGCCAGCGTGAGGACAGGATACTATGGCTACACCTTC
TRBV19	TRBJ1-1	NA	NA	CASSTTRGSTTRASAFF	TGTGCCAGTAGTACGACCAGGGGATCTACTACCCGCGCGAGCGCTTTCTTT
TRBV9	TRBJ1-6	NA	NA	CASSVGGGMNSPLHF	TGTGCCAGCAGCGTAGGTGGGGGGATGAATTCACCCCTCCACTTT
TRBV5-1	TRBJ2-7	few	TRBD1	CASRLGQETIDNYEQYF	TGCGCCAGCAGACTCGGACAGGAAACGATAGATAACTACGAGCAGTACTTC